The 21 T cell receptor beta chains below were found in one sample sequenced in a study of TIL therapy for anti-PD-1-resistant metastatic lung cancer. Specified time point: pre-treatment sample, taken before nivolumab and TIL therapy. This was the immunoSEQ v3 assay. Using immunoSEQ multiplex PCR, the repertoire was profiled, and TCRdb retains in-frame clones only, with some absent. Here the sample spans some 45,000 clones, approximately 86% being singletons. Sample: blood, taken at baseline. These receptor sequences come from a person aged 25 to 80 with non-small cell lung cancer.

This rearrangement joins TRBV7-2 to TRBJ2-1, with D hard to call. Germline lookup yields CDR1 SGHTA and CDR2 FQGNSA. The CDR3 is made up of 15 amino acids. V was shortened by 3 bases and J by 2 bases, with 11 bases between the two germline ends. CDR3 DNA: TGTGCCAGCAGCTTCATGAAGACACCCTACAATGAGCAGTTCTTC. Its translation: CASSFMKTPYNEQFF.

This clone was counted a single time. The J gene is TRBJ1-2, the V gene TRBV5-6, with 12 bases lining up with TRBD1. The CDR3 covers 16 residues. Germline assignment: CDR1 SGHDT and CDR2 YYEEEE. V lost 4 bases to trimming and J lost 4 bases; unmatched junction nucleotides: 8. CDR3 protein: CASSPGQGARGYGYTF. CDR3 nucleotides: TGTGCCAGCAGCCCGGGACAGGGGGCTCGCGGCTATGGCTACACCTTC.

The chain is built from TRBV20-1 and TRBJ1-3; D gene unclear. The CDR3 totals 14 residues. V lost 5 bases to trimming and J lost 0 bases, with 11 bases between them. CDR1 is DFQATT, CDR2 SNEGSKA, per germline (reference sequence). In DNA form, the CDR3 reads TGCAGTGCTCGTGACCCCCGCTCTGGAAACACCATATATTTT. As protein: CSARDPRSGNTIYF.

The chain combines TRBV5-1 with TRBJ1-1; possibly TRBD1 for D (5 bases). Germline-derived CDR1 and CDR2 are SGHRS and YFSETQ. The germline V and J ends were trimmed by 1 base and 1 base, with 8 bases remaining between them. This CDR3 comprises 14 residues. CDR3 loop: CASSLSGTNTEAFF. The CDR3 region has the DNA TGCGCCAGCAGCTTGTCAGGGACGAACACTGAAGCTTTCTTT.

This clone has only one observation. The V call is TRBV10-2, the J call TRBJ2-5; maybe TRBD2 (6 bases). This CDR3 comprises 12 residues. Trimming pared 4 bases from V and 4 bases from J, leaving 7 bases between. Per germline, CDR1 WSHSY and CDR2 SAAADI. In DNA, the CDR3 is TGCGCCAGCAGTGTGGAGGGAGAGACCCAGTACTTC. Its protein product is CASSVEGETQYF.

The chain is built from TRBV27 and TRBJ2-1; 11 nucleotides align to TRBD1. Germline-derived CDR1 and CDR2 are MNHEY and SMNVEV (reference sequence). V dropped 6 bases and J dropped 0; count of bases not matched to a gene: 7. The CDR3 spans 17 residues. Here the CDR3 reads CASSPRGTGGSYNEQFF. In DNA form, the CDR3 reads TGTGCCAGCAGCCCAAGAGGGACAGGGGGCTCCTACAATGAGCAGTTCTTC.

V gene TRBV12-3 or TRBV12-4 combines with J gene TRBJ1-1; D remains unclear. V shed 2 bases and J shed 1 base, with 2 bases lying between them. This CDR3 spans 12 amino acids. The CDR3 spells CASSLWNTEAFF. The CDR3, as DNA: TGTGCCAGCAGTTTATGGAACACTGAAGCTTTCTTT.

A single count supports this clone. The V gene is TRBV27, the J gene TRBJ1-3; tentative D call: TRBD1 (5 bases). This CDR3 spans 15 amino acids. V shed 2 bases and J shed 3 bases, with 11 bases lying between them. Germline-derived CDR1 and CDR2 are MNHEY and SMNVEV (reference sequence). This chain's CDR3 is CASSLEAGNGNTIYF. As DNA, the CDR3 is TGTGCCAGCAGTTTAGAGGCAGGGAATGGAAACACCATATATTTT.

The chain uses TRBV30 and TRBJ1-3; D is ambiguous. Germline assignment: CDR1 GTSNPN and CDR2 SVGIG (reference sequence). CDR3 size: 11 residues. Trimming stripped 5 bases from V and 4 bases from J, with 6 bases between. CDR3 sequence (DNA): TGTGCCTGGGGACGGGGAAACACCATATATTTT. Translated: CAWGRGNTIYF.

This clone was counted once. The J gene is TRBJ2-7, the V gene TRBV9; 8 bases map to TRBD2. CDR3 length: 15 amino acids. The germline gives CDR1 SGDLS, CDR2 YYNGEE. V shed 4 bases, J shed 0 bases, and the junction held 6 bases outside the gene matches. This chain's CDR3 is CASSPRSGSSYEQYF. The CDR3 DNA sequence: TGTGCCAGCAGCCCTCGCAGCGGGAGCTCCTACGAGCAGTACTTC.

This clone was counted between two and nine times. At one of its ends the junction is not consistent with the germline gene, which may arise from a read error. This chain links TRBV6-1 with TRBJ1-1; weak D call: TRBD1 (5 bases). The CDR3 is 13 amino acids. Germline V lookup: CDR1 MNHNS, CDR2 SASEGT. The CDR3 bases are TGTGCCAGCCGTGACAGCAGGCGGACTGAAGCTTTCTTT. Its translation is CASRDSRRTEAFF.

This clone was observed a few times. The chain employs TRBV7-6 and TRBJ2-2, with a possible D match to TRBD2 (6 bases). Looked up from germline, CDR1 is SGHVS and CDR2 is FNYEAQ. With 3 bases removed from V and 4 bases from J, the gap between germline ends came to 12 bases. The CDR3 extends over 15 amino acids. CDR3 nucleotides: TGTGCCAGCAGCTTGGGGCGGGGTTCCACCGGGGAGCTGTTTTTT. Translating gives CASSLGRGSTGELFF.

This clone is classed as medium-sized. This chain uses TRBV28 with TRBJ2-2; D perhaps matches TRBD1 (6 bases). V gave up 5 bases and J gave up 0 bases, with 13 bases separating them. CDR1 is MDHEN and CDR2 is SYDVKM in the germline V gene. This CDR3 contains 16 residues. The CDR3 DNA reads as TGTGCCAGCAGTCCCGTGGACAGTGCGAACACCGGGGAGCTGTTTTTT. Translated, it gives CASSPVDSANTGELFF.

The chain uses TRBV4-3 and TRBJ1-1; no reliable D call. The ends were cut back, 1 base at V and 2 bases at J, with 8 bases in the middle. CDR1 and CDR2 from the germline V gene are LGHNA and YSLEER. The CDR3 is 14 amino acids. CDR3 sequence reads: CASSQGRENTEAFF. The CDR3 DNA reads as TGCGCCAGCAGCCAAGGTCGGGAAAACACTGAAGCTTTCTTT.

This chain connects TRBV6-5 to TRBJ1-2; 7 nucleotides align to TRBD1. Germline trimming cut 5 bases from V and 4 bases from J; bases unmatched to any gene: 4. CDR3 length equals 13 residues. CDR1 is MNHEY and CDR2 is SVGAGI in the germline V gene. The CDR3 protein is CASSPRTGYGYTF. As DNA, the CDR3 is TGTGCCAGCAGTCCTAGGACAGGCTATGGCTACACCTTC.

The chain links TRBV28 to TRBJ2-7, with 7 bases that match TRBD1. This CDR3 contains 13 residues. Germline assignment: CDR1 MDHEN and CDR2 SYDVKM. CDR3 residues: CATQGVPQYEQYF. DNA for the CDR3: TGTGCTACCCAGGGGGTACCGCAGTACGAGCAGTACTTC.

This chain connects TRBV29-1 to TRBJ2-1; 7 nucleotides match TRBD2. Trimming removed 5 bases from V and 4 bases from J; junction bases left unmatched: 11. Per germline, CDR1 SQVTM and CDR2 ANQGSEA. The length of the CDR3 is 15 residues. In DNA form, the CDR3 reads TGCAGCGTTCCTGCCCCGGACGGGAGGTACAATGAGCAGTTCTTC. This sequence encodes CSVPAPDGRYNEQFF.

The chain recombines TRBV11-2 with TRBJ2-5; 7 nucleotides agree with TRBD2. The length of the CDR3 is 13 residues. Per germline, CDR1 SGHAT and CDR2 FQNNGV. The J segment lost 4 bases and the V segment lost 8 bases, leaving 7 bases of the junction unmatched. The CDR3 region is CASVGGVGETQYF. The CDR3 bases are TGTGCCAGCGTTGGGGGGGTCGGAGAGACCCAGTACTTC.

The chain carries TRBV3-1 (or the pseudogene TRBV3-2) and TRBJ2-2; 7 bases fit TRBD1. V shed 6 bases, J shed 3 bases, and the junction held 7 bases outside the gene matches. Germline assignment: CDR1 LGHDT and CDR2 YNNKEL (reference sequence). The CDR3 totals 15 residues. The CDR3, as DNA: TGTGCCAGCAGTATCACCGGGACAGACACCGGGGAGCTGTTTTTT. Its protein product is CASSITGTDTGELFF.

This chain uses TRBV5-4 with TRBJ1-2; D ambiguous. The CDR3 covers 13 residues. Trimming removed 2 bases from V and 0 bases from J, with 5 bases in between. Per the germline V gene, CDR1 is SGHNT and CDR2 is YYREEE (reference sequence). DNA of the CDR3: TGTGCCAGCAGCTTCCGATCTAACTATGGCTACACCTTC. It specifies CASSFRSNYGYTF.

The rearrangement links TRBV7-9 to TRBJ2-2; D is perhaps TRBD2 (5 bases). Looked up from germline, CDR1 is SEHNR and CDR2 is FQNEAQ (reference sequence). The V gene lost 3 bases and the J gene lost 5 bases, with 10 bases spanning the gap. This CDR3 spans 14 amino acids. CDR3 residues: CASSFSGLTGELFF. CDR3 sequence (DNA): TGTGCCAGCAGCTTCTCGGGGTTGACCGGGGAGCTGTTTTTT.